These T cell receptor beta chains were read from a single sample in a study of shared clonotypes between healthy human individuals. Only in-frame clones appear in the TCRdb table, and some are missing; sequencing was by immunoSEQ multiplex PCR. The table includes roughly 2 million clones, 85% to 95% detected once. Sample: naive CD4+ T cells sorted from blood. The receptors were gathered from a young man in good health. The CDR3 runs from the conserved cysteine through the conserved F or W. D genes are given only for firm matches. Size is omitted from some rows. Given values are once, few, many or a class for expanded clones.

D gene: .; clone size: .; J gene: TRBJ2-3; V gene: TRBV6-4; CDR3 DNA: TGTGCCAGCAGTGACTCGGGACGGGATACGCAGTATTTT; CDR3 protein: CASSDSGRDTQYF
D gene: .; clone size: .; J gene: TRBJ1-6; V gene: TRBV28; CDR3 DNA: TGTGCCAGCAGTCTCACCCGAACGAATTCACCCCTCCACTTT; CDR3 protein: CASSLTRTNSPLHF
D gene: .; clone size: .; J gene: TRBJ2-2; V gene: TRBV10-3; CDR3 DNA: TGTGCCATCAGTTACACTCCGAACACCGGGGAGCTGTTTTTT; CDR3 protein: CAISYTPNTGELFF
D gene: .; clone size: .; J gene: TRBJ2-2; V gene: TRBV4-2; CDR3 DNA: TGTGCCAGCAGCCAAGGAGTGACAGGGAACACCGGGGAGCTGTTTTTT; CDR3 protein: CASSQGVTGNTGELFF
D gene: TRBD1; clone size: once; J gene: TRBJ2-4; V gene: TRBV7-8; CDR3 DNA: TGTGCCACGAGTCCCGACAGGGGCCCGTCCTATTCCTTC; CDR3 protein: CATSPDRGPSYSF
D gene: .; clone size: .; J gene: TRBJ1-4; V gene: TRBV7-9; CDR3 DNA: TGTGCCAGCAACCCAAACAGTATGGCTAATGAAAAACTGTTTTTT; CDR3 protein: CASNPNSMANEKLFF
D gene: .; clone size: .; J gene: TRBJ2-3; V gene: TRBV6-4; CDR3 DNA: TGTGCCAGCAGTCCGGGACTTATATTCACAGATACGCAGTATTTT; CDR3 protein: CASSPGLIFTDTQYF
D gene: .; clone size: .; J gene: TRBJ2-3; V gene: TRBV7-2; CDR3 DNA: TGTGCCAGCAGCTCCCTTAGCACAGATACGCAGTATTTT; CDR3 protein: CASSSLSTDTQYF
D gene: TRBD2; clone size: .; J gene: TRBJ2-1; V gene: TRBV7-2; CDR3 DNA: TGTGCCAGCAGCCCCCCGGGGAGGGTGGATGAGCAGTTCTTC; CDR3 protein: CASSPPGRVDEQFF
D gene: .; clone size: .; J gene: TRBJ1-3; V gene: TRBV7-2; CDR3 DNA: TGTGCCAGCAGCCTTAGGGTTTCAAGCTCTGGAAACACCATATATTTT; CDR3 protein: CASSLRVSSSGNTIYF
D gene: TRBD2; clone size: .; J gene: TRBJ2-5; V gene: TRBV27; CDR3 DNA: TGTGCCAGCAGTTTAGCGGGACTAGGGAAAGAGACCCAGTACTTC; CDR3 protein: CASSLAGLGKETQYF
D gene: .; clone size: .; J gene: TRBJ1-2; V gene: TRBV7-2; CDR3 DNA: TGTGCCAGCAGCCTACTACAGGGCTTGGATGGCTACACCTTC; CDR3 protein: CASSLLQGLDGYTF
D gene: TRBD1; clone size: .; J gene: TRBJ1-5; V gene: TRBV2; CDR3 DNA: TGTGCCAGCAGGAAGGGACAGATCAATCAGCCCCAGCATTTT; CDR3 protein: CASRKGQINQPQHF
D gene: TRBD1; clone size: .; J gene: TRBJ2-7; V gene: TRBV6-1; CDR3 DNA: TGTGCCAGCAGCAGGGACAGCTTCTACGAGCAGTACTTC; CDR3 protein: CASSRDSFYEQYF
D gene: TRBD1; clone size: .; J gene: TRBJ2-5; V gene: TRBV5-1; CDR3 DNA: TGCGCCAGCAGCCCGGACAGGGGCCAAGAGACCCAGTACTTC; CDR3 protein: CASSPDRGQETQYF
D gene: .; clone size: .; J gene: TRBJ1-4; V gene: TRBV6-1; CDR3 DNA: TGTGCCAGCAGGTTAGGGGCAACTAATGAAAAACTGTTTTTT; CDR3 protein: CASRLGATNEKLFF
D gene: .; clone size: .; J gene: TRBJ2-7; V gene: TRBV5-1; CDR3 DNA: TGCGCCAGCAGCGACGGACAGCCCGAGCAGTACTTC; CDR3 protein: CASSDGQPEQYF
D gene: .; clone size: .; J gene: TRBJ1-1; V gene: TRBV2; CDR3 DNA: TGTGCCACCTCAGAGGAAAACTCTGAAGCTTTCTTT; CDR3 protein: CATSEENSEAFF
D gene: .; clone size: .; J gene: TRBJ2-7; V gene: TRBV11-2; CDR3 DNA: TGTGCCAGCAGTCTACTTGATGGGGTTTTCTACGAGCAGTACTTC; CDR3 protein: CASSLLDGVFYEQYF
D gene: .; clone size: .; J gene: TRBJ1-1; V gene: TRBV7-3; CDR3 DNA: TGTGCCAGCAGCTTAACCTCAATTAGCGCTGAAGCTTTCTTT; CDR3 protein: CASSLTSISAEAFF
D gene: TRBD2; clone size: once; J gene: TRBJ2-3; V gene: TRBV19; CDR3 DNA: TGTGCCAGTAGGACTAGCGGGAGTGATACGCAGTATTTT; CDR3 protein: CASRTSGSDTQYF
D gene: .; clone size: .; J gene: TRBJ2-3; V gene: TRBV9; CDR3 DNA: TGTGCCAGCAGCGTAGTATCGGGCAGGGGAGGAGATACGCAGTATTTT; CDR3 protein: CASSVVSGRGGDTQYF
D gene: .; clone size: .; J gene: TRBJ2-1; V gene: TRBV7-3; CDR3 DNA: TGTGCCAGCAGCCGGGACGCTGTACCCTACAATGAGCAGTTCTTC; CDR3 protein: CASSRDAVPYNEQFF
D gene: TRBD1; clone size: .; J gene: TRBJ1-2; V gene: TRBV10-3; CDR3 DNA: TGTGCCATCACTAGGGACAGGGAAAACTATGGCTACACCTTC; CDR3 protein: CAITRDRENYGYTF
D gene: TRBD2; clone size: .; J gene: TRBJ2-6; V gene: TRBV7-8; CDR3 DNA: TGTGCCAGCAGCCCTTGGGAGGGGCGGGAAGGGGCCAACGTCCTGACTTTC; CDR3 protein: CASSPWEGREGANVLTF
D gene: TRBD2; clone size: .; J gene: TRBJ2-3; V gene: TRBV6-6; CDR3 DNA: TGTGCCAGCAGGACTACTAGCGCTACGCAGTATTTT; CDR3 protein: CASRTTSATQYF
D gene: .; clone size: .; J gene: TRBJ1-6; V gene: TRBV11-2; CDR3 DNA: TGTGCCAGCAGCTCTACTTCGACAGCTAATTCACCCCTCCACTTT; CDR3 protein: CASSSTSTANSPLHF
D gene: .; clone size: .; J gene: TRBJ2-1; V gene: TRBV19; CDR3 DNA: TGTGCCAGTAGTTCTTGGGAACGCTACAATGAGCAGTTCTTC; CDR3 protein: CASSSWERYNEQFF
D gene: .; clone size: .; J gene: TRBJ1-4; V gene: TRBV7-8; CDR3 DNA: TGTGCCAGCAGCTTTTTAACAGGCGTTCGTAGCGAAAAACTGTTTTTT; CDR3 protein: CASSFLTGVRSEKLFF
D gene: .; clone size: once; J gene: TRBJ1-4; V gene: TRBV2; CDR3 DNA: TGTGCCAGCGGGGGGGAAAGAGGTGAAAAACTGTTTTTT; CDR3 protein: CASGGERGEKLFF
D gene: TRBD2; clone size: .; J gene: TRBJ2-3; V gene: TRBV5-6; CDR3 DNA: TGTGCCAGCAGCTTGGGACTAGCGGGAAGTCCAGATACGCAGTATTTT; CDR3 protein: CASSLGLAGSPDTQYF
D gene: .; clone size: .; J gene: TRBJ1-4; V gene: TRBV30; CDR3 DNA: TGTGCCTGGAGGGGAGGAGCTGAAAAACTGTTTTTT; CDR3 protein: CAWRGGAEKLFF
D gene: .; clone size: .; J gene: TRBJ2-1; V gene: TRBV19; CDR3 DNA: TGTGCCAGTAGTACCGGGATTAACAATGAGCAGTTCTTC; CDR3 protein: CASSTGINNEQFF
D gene: .; clone size: .; J gene: TRBJ1-2; V gene: TRBV27; CDR3 DNA: TGTGCCAGCAGTTCCCTAATGGGCTATGGCTACACCTTC; CDR3 protein: CASSSLMGYGYTF
D gene: TRBD1; clone size: once; J gene: TRBJ1-6; V gene: TRBV9; CDR3 DNA: TGTGCCAGCAGCCCAGCGACAGGGGGCACTGGTTCACCCCTCCACTTT; CDR3 protein: CASSPATGGTGSPLHF
D gene: .; clone size: .; J gene: TRBJ2-2; V gene: TRBV5-1; CDR3 DNA: TGCGCCAGCAGCTCTAACAGGGTGCCCGGGGAGCTGTTTTTT; CDR3 protein: CASSSNRVPGELFF
D gene: TRBD2; clone size: .; J gene: TRBJ2-3; V gene: TRBV7-2; CDR3 DNA: TGTGCCAGCAGCTTGACGGGGGGTGTTGATACGCAGTATTTT; CDR3 protein: CASSLTGGVDTQYF
D gene: TRBD2; clone size: .; J gene: TRBJ2-5; V gene: TRBV7-2; CDR3 DNA: TGTGCCAGCAGCTTACGGGGGGGTAAACTGGAGACCCAGTACTTC; CDR3 protein: CASSLRGGKLETQYF
D gene: TRBD2; clone size: .; J gene: TRBJ2-5; V gene: TRBV10-3; CDR3 DNA: TGTGCCATCAGTGGTCGTAGAGGGGAGGGAGAGACCCAGTACTTC; CDR3 protein: CAISGRRGEGETQYF
D gene: .; clone size: .; J gene: TRBJ2-5; V gene: TRBV7-2; CDR3 DNA: TGTGCCAGCAGTCAAACGGCAGAAGAGACCCAGTACTTC; CDR3 protein: CASSQTAEETQYF
D gene: TRBD1; clone size: .; J gene: TRBJ1-1; V gene: TRBV2; CDR3 DNA: TGTGCCAGCAATCGGGCAGGGGGCGGGACTGAAGCTTTCTTT; CDR3 protein: CASNRAGGGTEAFF
D gene: .; clone size: .; J gene: TRBJ2-1; V gene: TRBV29-1; CDR3 DNA: TGCAGCGTTGCATTAAGGCTATCAAGGGGCAATGAGCAGTTCTTC; CDR3 protein: CSVALRLSRGNEQFF
D gene: TRBD1; clone size: many; J gene: TRBJ1-6; V gene: TRBV7-2; CDR3 DNA: TGTGCCAGCAGCTCTGGACAGGGAGGAGGTTCACCCCTCCACTTT; CDR3 protein: CASSSGQGGGSPLHF
D gene: TRBD1; clone size: .; J gene: TRBJ1-1; V gene: TRBV11-2; CDR3 DNA: TGTGCCAGCAGCTTAGGCCCCTCGGGGACAGCTGAAGCTTTCTTT; CDR3 protein: CASSLGPSGTAEAFF
D gene: .; clone size: .; J gene: TRBJ2-6; V gene: TRBV5-1; CDR3 DNA: TGCGCCAGCAGCGTAATCGTAGCTGGGGCCAACGTCCTGACTTTC; CDR3 protein: CASSVIVAGANVLTF
D gene: .; clone size: .; J gene: TRBJ2-2; V gene: TRBV9; CDR3 DNA: TGTGCCAGCAGCGCGGACGTAGCGAACACCGGGGAGCTGTTTTTT; CDR3 protein: CASSADVANTGELFF
D gene: TRBD2; clone size: .; J gene: TRBJ2-7; V gene: TRBV5-6; CDR3 DNA: TGTGCCAGCAGCTTGGACTCTCAGCGGGAGGCTTCCTACGAGCAGTACTTC; CDR3 protein: CASSLDSQREASYEQYF
D gene: .; clone size: .; J gene: TRBJ1-3; V gene: TRBV9; CDR3 DNA: TGTGCCAGCAGCGTAGGCGGCGCCCCGAGCTCTGGAAACACCATATATTTT; CDR3 protein: CASSVGGAPSSGNTIYF
D gene: .; clone size: few; J gene: TRBJ1-5; V gene: TRBV28; CDR3 DNA: TGTGCCACGGGACTATCCACTCAGCCCCAGCATTTT; CDR3 protein: CATGLSTQPQHF
D gene: TRBD1; clone size: .; J gene: TRBJ1-1; V gene: TRBV5-4; CDR3 DNA: TGTGCCAGCAGCCCGCGACAGGGGCGGAACACTGAAGCTTTCTTT; CDR3 protein: CASSPRQGRNTEAFF
D gene: .; clone size: .; J gene: TRBJ1-5; V gene: TRBV6-6; CDR3 DNA: TGTGCCAGCAGTACAAGGGGCGGAAATCAGCCCCAGCATTTT; CDR3 protein: CASSTRGGNQPQHF
D gene: TRBD2; clone size: .; J gene: TRBJ2-7; V gene: TRBV2; CDR3 DNA: TGTGCCAGCAACAGCGGGGGGTCCTACGAGCAGTACTTC; CDR3 protein: CASNSGGSYEQYF
D gene: TRBD2; clone size: once; J gene: TRBJ2-2; V gene: TRBV10-2; CDR3 DNA: TGCGCCAGCAGGGGCGGGGGGGCGACCGGGGAGCTGTTTTTT; CDR3 protein: CASRGGGATGELFF
D gene: TRBD2; clone size: .; J gene: TRBJ2-2; V gene: TRBV10-2; CDR3 DNA: TGCGCCAGCAAGAGACTAGCCGACACCGGGGAGCTGTTTTTT; CDR3 protein: CASKRLADTGELFF
D gene: .; clone size: .; J gene: TRBJ1-1; V gene: TRBV2; CDR3 DNA: TGTGCCAGCAGGGACAACGACAGCCAAGCTTTCTTT; CDR3 protein: CASRDNDSQAFF